This TCR beta chain was captured in a study of T-cell reconstitution after alpha-beta-depleted transplantation in children. The CDR3 runs to 12 residues. Germline CDR1 and CDR2: SQVTM and ANQGSEA. V shed 4 bases and J shed 5 bases, with 8 bases lying between them. The TCRbeta library was prepared with unique molecular identifiers. TCRdb reprocessed the PCR reads via MiXCR and lists one record per CDR3 protein. The profile covers around 340,000 distinct CDR3 sequences, with less than 15% appearing a single time and roughly 4.5% taken by the ten largest. The material was PBMCs, obtained from the stem cell graft. This chain connects TRBV29-1 to TRBJ2-2; D is unresolved. The clonotype was recovered from a human donor who donated a stem cell graft to a child with Fanconi anemia. CDR3 protein: CSVVEGTGELFF. For the CDR3, the DNA is TGCAGCGTTGTGGAAGGGACCGGGGAGCTGTTTTTT.